This passage covers 19 T cell receptor beta chains from one sample sequenced in a study of beta chain features in type 1 diabetes. Expressed TCRB transcripts were sequenced, since all the RNA that had been isolated was reverse transcribed. Measured with immunoSEQ multiplex PCR; TCRdb has only the in-frame clones, and not every one. In the table there are 150,000 to 200,000 clones, over 7.5% of which are singletons. Sequencing used central memory CD4+ T cells from blood. The receptors shown here come from a young woman in good health.

V and J are TRBV7-2 and TRBJ1-2, with TRBD1 matching 10 bases. The CDR3 is 16 residues long. Per germline, CDR1 SGHTA and CDR2 FQGNSA. V gave up 3 bases and J gave up 0 bases; unmatched junction bases: 4. The CDR3 sequence is CASSLGGTGANYGYTF. CDR3 nucleotide sequence: TGTGCCAGCAGCTTGGGGGGGACAGGGGCTAACTATGGCTACACCTTC.

The CDR3 DNA is TGTGCCGTCTCCCAGCGGGGAAGTTCAGATACGCAGTATTTT. Its translation is CAVSQRGSSDTQYF. This sequence joins TRBV7-2 and TRBJ2-3, with 7 bases matching TRBD2. Germline-derived CDR1 and CDR2 are SGHTA and FQGNSA. The CDR3 contains 14 residues. J lost 4 bases, V lost 11 bases, and 12 bases had no gene match.

This clone was recorded a few times. The rearrangement links TRBV5-4 to TRBJ2-3, with D tentatively TRBD1 (6 bases). CDR3 length: 17 residues. Germline V gives CDR1 SGHNT, CDR2 YYREEE (reference sequence). V shed 4 bases and J shed 3 bases, with 21 bases lying between them. CDR3 DNA: TGTGCCAGCAGCCAGGGGACCGCTCCTCTAGGGACAGATACGCAGTATTTT. Amino acids: CASSQGTAPLGTDTQYF.

The rearrangement links TRBV15 to TRBJ2-3; D not certain. Germline V CDR1 and CDR2: LNHNV, YYDKDF (reference sequence). Trimming shortened V by 0 bases and J by 4 bases, and 5 bases separated the two germline ends. This CDR3 comprises 13 residues. In DNA, the CDR3 is TGTGCCACCAGCAGAGATGGGCCAGATACGCAGTATTTT. This translates into CATSRDGPDTQYF.

This clone was counted only a few times. The chain combines TRBV7-2 with TRBJ2-1, with unresolved D. This CDR3 has 16 amino acids. In germline, CDR1 is SGHTA, CDR2 FQGNSA. V gave up 5 bases and J gave up 12 bases, with 26 bases separating them. The CDR3, as DNA: TGTGCCAGCAGCCAAGAGGTTCGTGACCGTCGGATAACGCAGTTCTTC. It yields the protein CASSQEVRDRRITQFF.

The V gene is TRBV9, the J gene TRBJ2-1, with TRBD2 matching over 9 bases. This CDR3 has 16 residues. In germline, CDR1 is SGDLS, CDR2 YYNGEE. With V trimmed by 0 bases and J by 6 bases, 7 bases remained unmatched. CDR3 bases: TGTGCCAGCAGCGTAGGTGTTAGCGGGAGACGCAATGAGCAGTTCTTC. It encodes CASSVGVSGRRNEQFF.

This clone was found many times. The junction does not match germline at one end; this may be a read error. This sequence joins TRBV7-7 and TRBJ2-1; no clear D gene. Germline CDR1 reads SSHAT; CDR2 reads FNYEAQ (reference sequence). The CDR3 is 15 residues long. DNA for the CDR3: TGTGCTAGCAGCCCCCTGTCGAGCTCCTACAATGAGCAGTTCTTC. Its translation is CASSPLSSSYNEQFF.

The table lists this clone with a few counts. This rearrangement joins TRBV5-6 to TRBJ2-7; 10 positions match TRBD1. The J segment lost 11 bases and the V segment lost 3 bases, leaving 11 bases of the junction unmatched. Germline CDR1 and CDR2: SGHDT and YYEEEE. The CDR3 spans 14 residues. Here the CDR3 DNA reads TGTGCCAGCAGCTCCCGGGACAGGGGTTCGGTGGAGTACTTC. It specifies CASSSRDRGSVEYF.

This clone was detected only a few times. V is TRBV30 and J is TRBJ1-1; 9 positions agree with TRBD1. This CDR3 comprises 15 residues. Germline values: CDR1 GTSNPN, CDR2 SVGIG (reference sequence). The J segment lost 7 bases and the V segment lost 0 bases, leaving 9 bases of the junction unmatched. CDR3 protein: CAWSVPDRGGGEAFF. CDR3 sequence (DNA): TGTGCCTGGAGTGTACCGGACAGGGGAGGGGGTGAAGCTTTCTTT.

DNA for the CDR3: TGTGCCAGCACGGGGCAGGGGGCAAGTAAGACCCAGTACTTC. The encoded protein is CASTGQGASKTQYF. The V gene is TRBV6-6, the J gene TRBJ2-5; 8 bases map to TRBD1. J was trimmed by 6 bases and V by 7 bases; bases with no gene match: 10. Germline loops: CDR1 MNHNY, CDR2 SVGAGI (reference sequence). The CDR3 has 14 residues.

This chain connects TRBV6-6 to TRBJ2-1; a weak D match, TRBD2 (6 bases). This CDR3 has 14 residues. Trimming took off 7 bases at V and 9 bases at J, with 19 bases between the two ends. Germline V CDR1 and CDR2: MNHNY, SVGAGI (reference sequence). CDR3 coding DNA: TGTGCCAGCAAGTTTGGGCGGGGAGGCGGTGAGCAGTTCTTC. This codes for CASKFGRGGGEQFF.

This clone has just a few counts. The chain has TRBV4-1 and TRBJ2-7; the match to TRBD2 covers 7 bases. V was clipped by 4 bases and J by 1 base; unmatched bases: 7. Per the germline V gene, CDR1 is MGHRA and CDR2 is YSYEKL. The CDR3 is made up of 15 amino acids. CDR3 region: CASSPLGGGSYEQYF. CDR3 DNA: TGCGCCAGCAGCCCCCTTGGGGGGGGTTCCTACGAGCAGTACTTC.

This clone turned up a few times. J is TRBJ2-1 and V is TRBV5-1, with D unclear. This CDR3 has 11 residues. CDR1 and CDR2 from the germline V gene are SGHRS and YFSETQ. Trimming took off 2 bases at V and 9 bases at J, with 6 bases between the two ends. In DNA, the CDR3 is TGCGCCAGCAGCTTTGAGGTTGAGCAGTTCTTC. Its protein product is CASSFEVEQFF.

V is TRBV7-9 and J is TRBJ2-1, with 8 bases identical to TRBD2. The germline gives CDR1 SEHNR, CDR2 FQNEAQ (reference sequence). Losses at the gene ends were 5 bases for V and 7 bases for J; bases not matched to a gene: 4. CDR3 length: 13 amino acids. The CDR3 spells CASSPGTSNEQFF. CDR3 in DNA: TGTGCCAGCAGCCCCGGGACTAGTAATGAGCAGTTCTTC.

This chain links TRBV2 with TRBJ2-7; TRBD1 might be the D (5 bases). Trimming cost V 5 bases and J 5 bases, with 16 bases left between them. This CDR3 region has 14 residues. The V gene's germline CDR1 is SNHLY and CDR2 FYNNEI. This CDR3 is CASSSGQLPNEQYF. CDR3 sequence (DNA): TGTGCCAGCAGTTCAGGGCAACTACCCAACGAGCAGTACTTC.

This sequence joins TRBV9 and TRBJ1-5; possible D gene TRBD1, 5 bases. Trimming removed 4 bases from V and 0 bases from J, with 8 bases in between. Germline CDR1 reads SGDLS; CDR2 reads YYNGEE. The CDR3 sequence is 14 residues long. The CDR3 here is CASSKDSSNQPQHF. The DNA for the CDR3 is TGTGCCAGCAGCAAAGACAGTAGCAATCAGCCCCAGCATTTT.

To note about this clone: Different DNA sequences within this sample yield the same CDR3. This chain connects TRBV9 to TRBJ1-3; no definite D call. The CDR3 is 15 amino acids. V lost 0 bases, J lost 0 bases, and 7 bases lay in between. Germline loops: CDR1 SGDLS, CDR2 YYNGEE. In DNA form, the CDR3 reads TGTGCCAGCAGCGTAGGGGCACACTCTGGAAACACCATATATTTT. Protein: CASSVGAHSGNTIYF.

This clone was observed a few times. The gene calls are TRBV6-1 and TRBJ2-1; 7 bases are a match to TRBD2. The J segment lost 0 bases and the V segment lost 4 bases, leaving 6 bases of the junction unmatched. The CDR3 runs 16 residues. Germline-derived CDR1 and CDR2 are MNHNS and SASEGT. In DNA, the CDR3 is TGTGCCAGCAGTGGACTAGCCGGGGCCTCCTACAATGAGCAGTTCTTC. Protein sequence: CASSGLAGASYNEQFF.

The chain combines TRBV5-1 with TRBJ2-7; D is unclear. The V end was cut by 0 bases, the J end by 2 bases, with 6 bases between. This CDR3 spans 13 amino acids. The germline V gene has CDR1 SGHRS and CDR2 YFSETQ. CDR3 sequence reads: CASSLVLPYEQYF. DNA for the CDR3: TGCGCCAGCAGCTTGGTCCTCCCCTACGAGCAGTACTTC.